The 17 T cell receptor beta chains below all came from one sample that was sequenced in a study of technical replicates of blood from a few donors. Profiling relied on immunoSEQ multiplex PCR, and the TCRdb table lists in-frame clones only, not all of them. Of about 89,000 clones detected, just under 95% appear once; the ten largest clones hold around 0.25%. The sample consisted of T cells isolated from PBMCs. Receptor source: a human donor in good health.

The CDR3, as DNA: TGTGCCAGCAGCGCGGCAGGGACAGCCATCAACAATGAGCAGTTCTTC. Translating it yields CASSAAGTAINNEQFF. The V gene is TRBV11-2, the J gene TRBJ2-1, with 7 nucleotides matching TRBD1. V shed 5 bases, J shed 5 bases, and the junction held 12 bases outside the gene matches. The CDR3 extends over 16 amino acids. The germline CDR1 and CDR2 sequences are SGHAT and FQNNGV.

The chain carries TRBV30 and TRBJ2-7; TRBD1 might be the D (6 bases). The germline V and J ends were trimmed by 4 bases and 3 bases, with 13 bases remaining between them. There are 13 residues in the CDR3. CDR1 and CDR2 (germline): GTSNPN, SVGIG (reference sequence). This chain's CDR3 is CAWTLDSNYEQYF. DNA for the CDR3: TGTGCCTGGACCCTGGACAGTAACTACGAGCAGTACTTC.

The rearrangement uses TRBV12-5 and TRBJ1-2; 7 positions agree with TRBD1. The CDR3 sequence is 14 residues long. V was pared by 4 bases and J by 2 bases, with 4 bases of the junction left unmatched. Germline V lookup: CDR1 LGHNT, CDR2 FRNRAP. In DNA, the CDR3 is TGTGCTAGTGGTTATGGGACAGACAACTATGGCTACACCTTC. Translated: CASGYGTDNYGYTF.

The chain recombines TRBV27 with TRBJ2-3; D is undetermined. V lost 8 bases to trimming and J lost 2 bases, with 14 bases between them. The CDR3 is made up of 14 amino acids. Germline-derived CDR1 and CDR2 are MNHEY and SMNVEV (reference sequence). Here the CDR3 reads CASQQPGYTDTQYF. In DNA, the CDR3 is TGTGCCAGCCAACAACCAGGATACACAGATACGCAGTATTTT.

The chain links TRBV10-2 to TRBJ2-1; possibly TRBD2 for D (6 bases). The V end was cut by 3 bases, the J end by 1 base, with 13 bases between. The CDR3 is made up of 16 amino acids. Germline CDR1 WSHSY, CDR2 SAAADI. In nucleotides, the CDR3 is TGCGCCAGCAGTGAAGGAGGGAGTACGTCCTACAATGAGCAGTTCTTC. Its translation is CASSEGGSTSYNEQFF.

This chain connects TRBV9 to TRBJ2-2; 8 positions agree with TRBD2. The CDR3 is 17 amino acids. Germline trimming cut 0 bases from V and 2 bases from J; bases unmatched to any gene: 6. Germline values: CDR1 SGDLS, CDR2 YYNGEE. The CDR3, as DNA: TGTGCCAGCAGCGTAGACAGCGGGGGCCATAACACCGGGGAGCTGTTTTTT. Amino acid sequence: CASSVDSGGHNTGELFF.

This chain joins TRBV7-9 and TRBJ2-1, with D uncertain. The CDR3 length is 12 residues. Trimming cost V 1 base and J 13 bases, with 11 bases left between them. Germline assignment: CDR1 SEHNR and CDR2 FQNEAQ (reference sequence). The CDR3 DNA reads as TGTGCCAGCAGCTTAGATGTGCGTCCACAGTTCTTC. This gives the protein CASSLDVRPQFF.

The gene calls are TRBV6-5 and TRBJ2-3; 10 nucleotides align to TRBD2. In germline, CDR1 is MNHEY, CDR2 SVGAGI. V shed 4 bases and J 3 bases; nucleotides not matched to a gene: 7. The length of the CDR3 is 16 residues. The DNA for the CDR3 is TGTGCCAGCAGTTCCTTAGCGGGAGGCGCAACAGATACGCAGTATTTT. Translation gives CASSSLAGGATDTQYF.

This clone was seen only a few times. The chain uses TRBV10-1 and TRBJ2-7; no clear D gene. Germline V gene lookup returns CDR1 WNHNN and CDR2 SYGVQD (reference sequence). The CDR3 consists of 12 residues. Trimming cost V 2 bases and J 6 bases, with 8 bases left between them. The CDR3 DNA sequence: TGCGCCAGCAGTGAGGGCCTTCCCGAGCAGTACTTC. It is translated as CASSEGLPEQYF.

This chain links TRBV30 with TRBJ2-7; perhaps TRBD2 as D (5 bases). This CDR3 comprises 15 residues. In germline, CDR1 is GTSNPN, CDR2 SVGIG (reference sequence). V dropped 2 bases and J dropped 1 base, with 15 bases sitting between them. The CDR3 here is CAWSSPGVKSYEQYF. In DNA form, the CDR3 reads TGTGCCTGGAGTTCTCCCGGGGTCAAATCCTACGAGCAGTACTTC.

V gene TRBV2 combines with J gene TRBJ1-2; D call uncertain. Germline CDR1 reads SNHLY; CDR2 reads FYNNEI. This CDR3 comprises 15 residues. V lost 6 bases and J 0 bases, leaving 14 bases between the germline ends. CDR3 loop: CASSGSLEANYGYTF. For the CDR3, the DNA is TGTGCCAGCAGCGGGTCACTTGAAGCTAACTATGGCTACACCTTC.

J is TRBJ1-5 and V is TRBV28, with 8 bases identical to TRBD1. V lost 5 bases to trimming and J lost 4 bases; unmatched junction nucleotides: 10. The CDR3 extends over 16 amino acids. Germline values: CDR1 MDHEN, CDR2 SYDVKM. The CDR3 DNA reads TGTGCCAGCAGTGATATCTCGACAGGGGTAAATCAGCCCCAGCATTTT. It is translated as CASSDISTGVNQPQHF.

CDR3 residues: CSVDGASDRTGINEQFF. The DNA for the CDR3 is TGCAGCGTTGATGGGGCCTCGGACAGAACCGGGATCAATGAGCAGTTCTTC. The V gene is TRBV29-1, the J gene TRBJ2-1; the D gene is possibly TRBD1 (6 bases). Germline V CDR1 and CDR2: SQVTM, ANQGSEA. The CDR3 runs to 17 residues. With 3 bases removed from V and 6 bases from J, the gap between germline ends came to 24 bases.

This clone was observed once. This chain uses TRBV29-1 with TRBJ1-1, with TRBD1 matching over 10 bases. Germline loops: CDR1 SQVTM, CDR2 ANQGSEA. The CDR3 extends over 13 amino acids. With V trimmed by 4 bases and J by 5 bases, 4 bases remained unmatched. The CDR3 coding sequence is TGCAGCGTTGTAGGACAGGGGGTGACTGAAGCTTTCTTT. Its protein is CSVVGQGVTEAFF.

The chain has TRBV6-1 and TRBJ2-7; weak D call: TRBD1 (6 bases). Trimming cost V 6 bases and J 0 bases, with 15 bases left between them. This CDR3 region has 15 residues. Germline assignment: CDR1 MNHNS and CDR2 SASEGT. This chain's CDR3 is CASSELQGNSYEQYF. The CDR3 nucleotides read TGTGCCAGCAGCGAGCTACAGGGCAACTCCTACGAGCAGTACTTC.

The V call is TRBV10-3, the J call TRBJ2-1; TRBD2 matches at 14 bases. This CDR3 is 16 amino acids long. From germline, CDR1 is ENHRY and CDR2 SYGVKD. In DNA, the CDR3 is TGTGCTACTTCCGGGACTAGCGGGAGTCCTCTTAATGAGCAGTTCTTC. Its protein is CATSGTSGSPLNEQFF.

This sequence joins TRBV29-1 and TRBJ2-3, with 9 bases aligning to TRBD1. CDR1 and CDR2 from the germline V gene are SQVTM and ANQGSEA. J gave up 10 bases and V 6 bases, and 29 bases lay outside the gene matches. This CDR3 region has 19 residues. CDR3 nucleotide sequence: TGCAGCGTACCCTATCATACGGGACAGGGCTTTTATGGTGCCAGTGCGCAGTATTTT. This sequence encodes CSVPYHTGQGFYGASAQYF.